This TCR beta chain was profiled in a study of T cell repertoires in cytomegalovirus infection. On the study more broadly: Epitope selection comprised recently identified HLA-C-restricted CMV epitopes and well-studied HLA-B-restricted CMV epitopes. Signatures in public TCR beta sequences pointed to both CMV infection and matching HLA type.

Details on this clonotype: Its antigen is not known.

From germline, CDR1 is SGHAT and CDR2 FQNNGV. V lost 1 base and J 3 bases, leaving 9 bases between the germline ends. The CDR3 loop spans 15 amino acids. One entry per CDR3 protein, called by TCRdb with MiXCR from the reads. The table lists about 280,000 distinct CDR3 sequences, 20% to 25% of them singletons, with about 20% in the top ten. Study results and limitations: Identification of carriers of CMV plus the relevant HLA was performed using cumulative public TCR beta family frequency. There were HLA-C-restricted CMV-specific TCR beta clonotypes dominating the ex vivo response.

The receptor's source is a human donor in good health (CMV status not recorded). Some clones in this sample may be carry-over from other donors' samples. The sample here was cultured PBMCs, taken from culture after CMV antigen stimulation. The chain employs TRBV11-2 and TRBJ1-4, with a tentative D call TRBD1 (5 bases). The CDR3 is CASSLAGWSNEKLFF. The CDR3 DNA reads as TGTGCCAGCAGCTTAGCAGGGTGGTCTAATGAAAAACTGTTTTTT.